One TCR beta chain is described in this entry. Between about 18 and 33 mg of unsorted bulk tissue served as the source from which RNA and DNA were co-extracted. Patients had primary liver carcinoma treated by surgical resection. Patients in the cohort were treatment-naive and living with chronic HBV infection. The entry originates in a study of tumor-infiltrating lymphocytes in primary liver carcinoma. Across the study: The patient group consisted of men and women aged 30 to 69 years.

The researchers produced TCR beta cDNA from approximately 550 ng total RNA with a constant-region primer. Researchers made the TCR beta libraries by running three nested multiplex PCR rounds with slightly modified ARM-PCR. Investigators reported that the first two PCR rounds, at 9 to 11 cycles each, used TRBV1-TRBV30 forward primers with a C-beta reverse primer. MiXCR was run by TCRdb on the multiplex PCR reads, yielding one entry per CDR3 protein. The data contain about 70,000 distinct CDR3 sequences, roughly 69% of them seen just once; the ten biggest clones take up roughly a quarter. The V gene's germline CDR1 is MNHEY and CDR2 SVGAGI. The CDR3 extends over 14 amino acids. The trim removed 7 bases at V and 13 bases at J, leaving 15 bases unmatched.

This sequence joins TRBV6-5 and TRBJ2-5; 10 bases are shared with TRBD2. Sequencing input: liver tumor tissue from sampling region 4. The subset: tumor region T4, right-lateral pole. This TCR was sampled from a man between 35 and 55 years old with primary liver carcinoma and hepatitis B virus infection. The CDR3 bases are TGTGCCAGCAACCCCCTAGCGGGAGCGGGGGAGCTGTACTTC. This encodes CASNPLAGAGELYF.